The clone carrying this T cell receptor beta chain has only a few counts. Antigen specificity is unknown. The CDR3 spans 14 residues. The germline V gene has CDR1 ENHRY and CDR2 SYGVKD. Trimming left V 6 bases short and J 6 bases short, with 17 bases between. This sample is drawn from a study of T cells in Graves' hyperthyroidism and ophthalmopathy. General study results and limits: The blood repertoire included most of the expanded thyroid clonotypes above 0.001.

Researchers amplified the TCR beta CDR3 regions from RNA transcripts. Carried out on the TCR CDR3, a first-round RT-PCR used the HTBI primer set. One entry per CDR3 protein, called by TCRdb with MiXCR from the multiplex PCR reads. This table has about 840,000 distinct CDR3 sequences, roughly 37% appearing once. Sequenced sample: blood. The chain uses TRBV10-3 and TRBJ1-1; possible D gene TRBD1, 6 bases. This receptor was obtained from a man between 18 and 35 years old with Graves' hyperthyroidism. CDR3 in DNA: TGTGCCATCAGGTCCCGGGACACCTTATCTGAAGCTTTCTTT. Protein: CAIRSRDTLSEAFF.